One sample yielded the 21 T cell receptor beta chains listed below, sequenced in a study of sequential checkpoint blockade in melanoma (dated by TCRdb to the late 2010s). Libraries were made using the immunoSEQ multiplex PCR assay. Entries here come from immuneACCESS through TCRdb and include only in-frame sequences with V and J called. Some clones fail to appear in such tables; in the studies checked, an unresolved V gene covers under half of the shortfall, and the cause of the remainder is unknown. The sample includes about 19,000 clones, with around two thirds observed a single time. The ten biggest clones cover around 20% of the sample. The label giving this sample's treatment or condition can be read as: randomized to nivolumab then ipilimumab (arm A) or the reverse (arm B). The sequences come from CD8+ T cells sorted from blood (inferred from file names), collected from a patient given nivolumab and ipilimumab in sequence. All receptors come from a human donor with melanoma.

V and J are TRBV7-9 and TRBJ2-1; 8 nucleotides match TRBD2. Losses at the gene ends were 2 bases for V and 8 bases for J; bases not matched to a gene: 5. Germline V CDR1 and CDR2: SEHNR, FQNEAQ (reference sequence). The CDR3 length is 14 residues. The CDR3 is CASSLSGSSDEQFF. The CDR3, as DNA: TGTGCCAGCAGCTTAAGCGGGAGTTCGGATGAGCAGTTCTTC.

In this sample, this clone turned up a few times. The chain combines TRBV6-5 with TRBJ2-1, with TRBD2 identical over 7 bases. V shed 10 bases and J 9 bases; nucleotides not matched to a gene: 9. CDR1 is MNHEY and CDR2 is SVGAGI in the germline V gene. The CDR3 spans 12 residues. The CDR3 DNA reads as TGTGCCACCCGGAGTCTAGCGGTTGAGCAGTTCTTC. It specifies CATRSLAVEQFF.

The rearrangement joins TRBV18 to TRBJ2-1, with 14 bases aligning to TRBD2. Losses at the gene ends were 5 bases for V and 3 bases for J; bases not matched to a gene: 12. CDR3 size: 19 residues. In germline, CDR1 is KGHSH, CDR2 LQKENI. The CDR3 here is CASSTGLAGVIVNYNEQFF. For the CDR3, the DNA is TGTGCCAGCTCAACGGGACTAGCGGGAGTAATAGTCAACTACAATGAGCAGTTCTTC.

This clone has only a few counts. V usage is TRBV7-2 and J usage is TRBJ1-4, with D perhaps TRBD1 (5 bases). V shed 5 bases and J shed 0 bases, with 10 bases lying between them. There are 15 residues in the CDR3. From germline, CDR1 is SGHTA and CDR2 FQGNSA. This chain's CDR3 is CASSAQTATNEKLFF. The CDR3 nucleotides read TGTGCCAGCAGCGCCCAGACAGCAACTAATGAAAAACTGTTTTTT.

The chain uses TRBV4-1 and TRBJ1-1; D remains unclear. V was cut by 0 bases and J by 8 bases, with 13 bases left in between. In germline, CDR1 is MGHRA, CDR2 YSYEKL. The CDR3 has 14 amino acids. The CDR3 region is CASSQDPGGQEAFF. CDR3 in DNA: TGCGCCAGCAGCCAAGATCCCGGAGGGCAAGAAGCTTTCTTT.

The chain joins TRBV27 to TRBJ2-7, with 7 positions matching TRBD2. This CDR3 has 15 residues. Germline assignment: CDR1 MNHEY and CDR2 SMNVEV (reference sequence). V trimming: 3 bases; J trimming: 0 bases; junction bases outside the gene matches: 5. The CDR3 loop reads CASSLYSGDSYEQYF. DNA of the CDR3: TGTGCCAGCAGTTTGTACAGCGGGGACTCCTACGAGCAGTACTTC.

The chain joins TRBV5-6 to TRBJ2-7, with D maybe TRBD2 (5 bases). Per germline, CDR1 SGHDT and CDR2 YYEEEE. The CDR3 loop spans 13 amino acids. The germline V and J ends were trimmed by 2 bases and 5 bases, with 11 bases remaining between them. The CDR3 nucleotides are TGTGCCAGCAGCTTAGGGCGGGCCCACGAGCAGTACTTC. Its translation: CASSLGRAHEQYF.

The rearrangement links TRBV2 to TRBJ1-2; 7 bases are a match to TRBD1. CDR1 and CDR2 (germline): SNHLY, FYNNEI. The CDR3 sequence is 14 residues long. J gave up 4 bases and V 6 bases, and 8 bases lay outside the gene matches. CDR3 sequence reads: CASSPEGAPYGYTF. The DNA for the CDR3 is TGTGCCAGCAGCCCGGAGGGGGCTCCCTATGGCTACACCTTC.

A single count supports this clone. This chain joins TRBV2 and TRBJ1-1, with D perhaps matching TRBD1 (6 bases). V was cut by 3 bases and J by 0 bases, with 20 bases left in between. In germline, CDR1 is SNHLY, CDR2 FYNNEI. This CDR3 contains 18 residues. CDR3 in amino acids: CASSELKDSVLMNTEAFF. The DNA for the CDR3 is TGTGCCAGCAGTGAGTTGAAGGACAGTGTACTTATGAACACTGAAGCTTTCTTT.

The V gene is TRBV4-2, the J gene TRBJ2-7; D may be TRBD1 (6 bases). CDR3 length equals 17 residues. Trimming took off 0 bases at V and 1 base at J, with 16 bases between the two ends. Germline V gene data show CDR1 as LGHNA and CDR2 as YNFKEQ. CDR3 in DNA: TGTGCCAGCAGCCAAGATCCCATGGGGGCGGTATCCTACGAGCAGTACTTC. Protein sequence: CASSQDPMGAVSYEQYF.

The gene calls are TRBV27 and TRBJ2-3; D not certain. The ends were cut back, 1 base at V and 2 bases at J, with 4 bases in the middle. The V gene's germline CDR1 is MNHEY and CDR2 SMNVEV (reference sequence). This CDR3 region has 13 residues. The CDR3 loop reads CASSLLITDTQYF. CDR3 in DNA: TGTGCCAGCAGTTTATTAATCACAGATACGCAGTATTTT.

The chain recombines TRBV6-9 with TRBJ1-2; 7 nucleotides match TRBD1. Unmatched junction bases numbered 12, after V lost 5 bases and J lost 6 bases. Germline CDR1 and CDR2: MNHGY and SVAAGI. CDR3 length: 15 amino acids. The CDR3 DNA sequence: TGTGCCAGCAGTACTCGGACCGGGACAGCCCATGGCTACACCTTC. This codes for CASSTRTGTAHGYTF.

The V and J genes are TRBV19 and TRBJ1-5; D perhaps matches TRBD1 (6 bases). V was clipped by 8 bases and J by 1 base, with 18 bases between them. Germline V gives CDR1 LNHDA, CDR2 SQIVND (reference sequence). The CDR3 totals 16 residues. CDR3 sequence reads: CASGISQGVSNQPQHF. The CDR3 DNA is TGTGCCAGTGGAATCTCACAGGGTGTGAGCAATCAGCCCCAGCATTTT.

This clone appeared a few times. The gene calls are TRBV7-6 and TRBJ1-2; the D gene is possibly TRBD1 (6 bases). The CDR3 has 16 amino acids. Per germline, CDR1 SGHVS and CDR2 FNYEAQ. V lost 5 bases and J lost 1, with 17 bases in between. CDR3: CASSHRQGKDNYGYTF. DNA of the CDR3: TGTGCCAGCAGCCATCGCCAGGGGAAAGATAACTATGGCTACACCTTC. The full variable domain, in which reference TRBV7-6 and TRBJ1-2 provide the parts outside the CDR3, is GAGVSQSPRYKVTKRGQDVALRCDPISGHVSLYWYRQALGQGPEFLTYFNYEAQQDKSGLPNDRFSAERPEGSISTLTIQRTEQRDSAMYRCASSHRQGKDNYGYTFGSGTRLTVV.

The V gene is TRBV28, the J gene TRBJ1-4; possible D gene TRBD1, 6 bases. The CDR3 spans 17 residues. Trimming took off 6 bases at V and 7 bases at J, with 24 bases between the two ends. Germline V CDR1 and CDR2: MDHEN, SYDVKM. CDR3 DNA sequence: TGTGCCAGCAGACCCGAGCAGGGGATCGGATCTCCTGAAAAACTGTTTTTT. This encodes CASRPEQGIGSPEKLFF.

This clone was recorded once. The chain combines TRBV18 with TRBJ2-7; a possible D gene is TRBD2 (5 bases). The CDR3 is 20 residues long. Looked up from germline, CDR1 is KGHSH and CDR2 is LQKENI. V lost 3 bases, J lost 2 bases, and 29 bases lay in between. The CDR3 nucleotides read TGTGCCAGCTCACCTGGGCGGGTTCGACGCGCAACCCAACCGACCTACGAGCAGTACTTC. This sequence encodes CASSPGRVRRATQPTYEQYF.

The genes are TRBV4-2 and TRBJ2-7, with TRBD2 identical over 9 bases. The junction had 11 bases not matched to a gene; V was cut back by 5 bases and J by 0 bases. CDR1 and CDR2 (germline): LGHNA, YNFKEQ. This CDR3 has 17 amino acids. The CDR3 spells CASSLGGLAGRSYEQYF. The CDR3 DNA follows: TGTGCCAGCAGCTTAGGGGGGCTAGCGGGACGCTCCTACGAGCAGTACTTC.

The V gene is TRBV27, the J gene TRBJ2-5; TRBD2 is a possible D gene (5 bases). The V end was cut by 6 bases, the J end by 4 bases, with 9 bases between. This CDR3 comprises 12 residues. Germline V CDR1 and CDR2: MNHEY, SMNVEV (reference sequence). In DNA form, the CDR3 reads TGTGCCAGCAGCCCGGGAAGAGAGACCCAGTACTTC. Translation: CASSPGRETQYF.

There are a few counts of this clone. V is TRBV28 and J is TRBJ2-7, with unresolved D. With 8 bases removed from V and 0 bases from J, the gap between germline ends came to 11 bases. The CDR3 contains 13 residues. Per the germline V gene, CDR1 is MDHEN and CDR2 is SYDVKM. CDR3 in DNA: TGTGCCAGCGTGGCAGGCTTCTCCTACGAGCAGTACTTC. It yields the protein CASVAGFSYEQYF. The full variable domain, rest sourced from reference TRBV28 and TRBJ2-7, is DVKVTQSSRYLVKRTGEKVFLECVQDMDHENMFWYRQDPGLGLRLIYFSYDVKMKEKGDIPEGYSVSREKKERFSLILESASTNQTSMYLCASVAGFSYEQYFGPGTRLTVT.

This clone appeared a single time. The chain uses TRBV19 and TRBJ1-6, with TRBD1 matching over 12 bases. V lost 7 bases and J lost 6; bases outside the gene matches: 7. CDR3 length equals 16 residues. Per germline, CDR1 LNHDA and CDR2 SQIVND (reference sequence). The CDR3 loop is CASTGQGAPINSPLHF. CDR3 coding DNA: TGTGCCAGTACGGGACAGGGGGCGCCGATTAATTCACCCCTCCACTTT.

The chain links TRBV27 to TRBJ2-7; 7 bases are a match to TRBD1. J was trimmed by 3 bases and V by 6 bases; bases with no gene match: 11. Germline loops: CDR1 MNHEY, CDR2 SMNVEV (reference sequence). This CDR3 has 15 amino acids. The CDR3 nucleotides read TGTGCCAGCAGGATTTTTCCGGGACAGATCTACGAGCAGTACTTC. Protein product: CASRIFPGQIYEQYF.